The source of this T cell receptor beta chain is a study of graft-versus-host responses after intestinal transplantation. About the research overall: All recipients got anti-thymocyte globulin induction, then tacrolimus and steroids for about 3 years.

Assay used: immunoSEQ multiplex PCR; TCRdb lists only in-frame clones, some missing. The sample lists more than 95,000 clones, 90% seen once, with over 0.15% in the top ten. Study-level results: Some GvH clones were seen earlier in gut or blood, suggesting intestinal origin. Early after transplant, HvG clones declined as circulating GvH clones peaked.

Notes on this clone: Its antigen is not identified.

This TCR came from a human donor who received an intestinal transplant. Sequenced material: unstimulated CD4+ T cells sorted from spleen or lymph node cells, taken before intestinal transplant.

CDR3 protein: CASREPSTDTQYF. The CDR3 nucleotides are TGTGCCAGCAGAGAGCCTAGCACAGATACGCAGTATTTT. The V gene is TRBV6-5, the J gene TRBJ2-3; D call uncertain. The length of the CDR3 is 13 residues. Germline assignment: CDR1 MNHEY and CDR2 SVGAGI. Trimming took off 6 bases at V and 0 bases at J, with 7 bases between the two ends.